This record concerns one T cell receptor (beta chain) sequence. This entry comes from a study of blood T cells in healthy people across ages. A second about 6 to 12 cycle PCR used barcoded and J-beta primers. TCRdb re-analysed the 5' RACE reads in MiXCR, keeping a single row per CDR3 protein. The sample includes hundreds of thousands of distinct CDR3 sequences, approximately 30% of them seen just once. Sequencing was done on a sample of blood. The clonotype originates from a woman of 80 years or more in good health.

The DNA of the CDR3 is TGCGCCAGCAGCCAAGATCGACCCGGCGGGAGCAAAGACGAGCAGTACTTC. This encodes CASSQDRPGGSKDEQYF. V usage is TRBV4-1 and J usage is TRBJ2-4, with TRBD2 matching over 7 bases. The J call may be in error: the DNA end matches TRBJ2-7 better. This CDR3 is built from 17 residues. Germline V lookup: CDR1 MGHRA, CDR2 YSYEKL.